This record looks at one TCR beta chain sequence and its context. The data originate from a study of blood T cell repertoires in COVID-19. Study information: The analysed material was cDNA or gDNA that came from T cells, B-cell-depleted T cells, or PBMCs.

Original handling: Reference gene primer amplification in the assay estimated nucleated cell counts. Profiling relied on immunoSEQ multiplex PCR, and the TCRdb table lists in-frame clones only, not all of them. V and J calls and clone size come straight from that table; D and trimming were deduced from the DNA. The data contain around 160,000 clones, 86% of them singletons. Germline V lookup: CDR1 LNHNV, CDR2 YYDKDF (reference sequence). With V trimmed by 3 bases and J by 5 bases, 7 bases remained unmatched. The CDR3 runs 15 residues. This rearrangement joins TRBV15 to TRBJ1-5, with TRBD1 matching 7 bases. The clonotype was recovered from a young man with acute or convalescent COVID-19. The sample comprised peripheral blood. CDR3 region: CATSRRQGGDQPQHF. The CDR3 DNA reads as TGTGCCACCAGCAGGAGACAGGGAGGCGATCAGCCCCAGCATTTT.